Each of the 6 T cell receptor beta chains below was sequenced from the same sample in a study of blood T cell repertoires in COVID-19. Only in-frame clones appear in the TCRdb table, and some are missing; sequencing was by immunoSEQ multiplex PCR. The sample has fewer than 700,000 clones; about 89% are singletons. The sequenced sample was peripheral blood. The receptors shown here come from a woman between 45 and 60 years old with COVID-19, enrolled during active disease.

V is TRBV28 and J is TRBJ1-1, with 8 bases matching TRBD1. Germline V lookup: CDR1 MDHEN, CDR2 SYDVKM. J lost 2 bases, V lost 5 bases, and 4 bases had no gene match. The CDR3 runs 14 residues. The CDR3 sequence is CASSPQGANTEAFF. For the CDR3, the DNA is TGTGCCAGCAGTCCGCAGGGGGCAAACACTGAAGCTTTCTTT.

V gene TRBV2 combines with J gene TRBJ2-7; 10 bases are a match to TRBD1. Germline lookup yields CDR1 SNHLY and CDR2 FYNNEI. J was trimmed by 0 bases and V by 7 bases; bases with no gene match: 12. The CDR3 is made up of 17 amino acids. CDR3 sequence (DNA): TGTGCCAGCACGGGACAGGGGCGCTCAAAAAGCTCCTACGAGCAGTACTTC. Translated, it gives CASTGQGRSKSSYEQYF.

Concerning this clone: Other DNA sequences of this sample code for an identical CDR3. This rearrangement joins TRBV5-1 to TRBJ2-5; TRBD2 matches 7 bases. Germline-derived CDR1 and CDR2 are SGHRS and YFSETQ. V lost 1 base and J lost 4; bases outside the gene matches: 1. This CDR3 is 13 amino acids long. The CDR3 coding sequence is TGCGCCAGCAGCTTGTCGGGGGGAGAGACCCAGTACTTC. This sequence encodes CASSLSGGETQYF.

V and J are TRBV20-1 and TRBJ1-2; TRBD1 matches 10 bases. V dropped 3 bases and J dropped 4; count of bases not matched to a gene: 11. The CDR3 totals 16 residues. Germline CDR1 and CDR2: DFQATT and SNEGSKA (reference sequence). The CDR3 loop reads CSASEVSGTGAYGYTF. The CDR3 DNA follows: TGCAGTGCTAGTGAAGTGTCCGGGACAGGGGCCTATGGCTACACCTTC.

The chain couples TRBV7-8 to TRBJ1-2; D not resolved. This CDR3 region has 19 residues. Deletions cut 8 bases from V and 2 bases from J, with 30 bases between. Looked up from germline, CDR1 is SGHVS and CDR2 is FQNEAQ. This CDR3 reads CASSQEVIVSGNLNYGYTF. The CDR3 DNA sequence: TGTGCCAGCTCCCAAGAGGTTATAGTTTCGGGAAACTTAAACTATGGCTACACCTTC.

The chain carries TRBV5-4 and TRBJ1-1; D remains unclear. The CDR3 extends over 12 amino acids. From germline, CDR1 is SGHNT and CDR2 YYREEE (reference sequence). Trimming removed 3 bases from V and 3 bases from J, with 6 bases in between. The chain's CDR3 is CASSSSYTEAFF. For the CDR3, the DNA is TGTGCCAGCAGCTCCTCCTACACTGAAGCTTTCTTT. The full variable domain, with the rest looked up from reference TRBV5-4 and TRBJ1-1, is ETGVTQSPTHLIKTRGQQVTLRCSSQSGHNTVSWYQQALGQGPQFIFQYYREEENGRGNFPPRFSGLQFPNYSSELNVNALELDDSALYLCASSSSYTEAFFGQGTRLTVV.